These 18 T cell receptor beta chains were sequenced from one sample in a study of blood T cell repertoires in COVID-19. Profiling relied on immunoSEQ multiplex PCR, and the TCRdb table lists in-frame clones only, not all of them. Of tens of thousands of clones listed, about 87% are singletons. The sequenced sample consisted of peripheral blood. These receptor sequences come from a man in his fifties or sixties with active COVID-19.

V usage is TRBV4-2 and J usage is TRBJ2-1, with 13 nucleotides matching TRBD2. J was trimmed by 10 bases and V by 4 bases; bases with no gene match: 10. The germline gives CDR1 LGHNA, CDR2 YNFKEQ. The CDR3 runs to 16 residues. CDR3 residues: CASSLGTSGATGEQFF. CDR3 sequence (DNA): TGTGCCAGCAGCCTAGGGACTAGCGGGGCCACGGGGGAGCAGTTCTTC.

The V gene is TRBV28, the J gene TRBJ1-4; maybe TRBD1 (5 bases). There are 15 residues in the CDR3. The germline gives CDR1 MDHEN, CDR2 SYDVKM. V was trimmed by 2 bases and J by 5 bases, leaving 12 bases between them. In DNA form, the CDR3 reads TGTGCCAGCAGTTTACTTGTAGGGGAAAATGAAAAACTGTTTTTT. Translation: CASSLLVGENEKLFF.

The rearrangement links TRBV25-1 to TRBJ1-5; weak D call: TRBD1 (5 bases). Trimming took off 6 bases at V and 1 base at J, with 10 bases between the two ends. CDR3 size: 14 residues. Germline loops: CDR1 MGHDK, CDR2 SYGVNS. This chain's CDR3 is CASSGGGSNQPQHF. In nucleotides, the CDR3 is TGTGCCAGCAGCGGGGGGGGGAGCAATCAGCCCCAGCATTTT.

V usage is TRBV5-4 and J usage is TRBJ2-7; tentatively, D is TRBD1 (6 bases). Germline CDR1 reads SGHNT; CDR2 reads YYREEE (reference sequence). V lost 1 base and J lost 9, with 20 bases in between. The CDR3 runs to 15 residues. CDR3 in DNA: TGTGCCAGCAGCTTGAAAGGACAGAGGGGCTCAGGGCAGTACTTC. It translates to CASSLKGQRGSGQYF.

The V gene is TRBV6-2 or TRBV6-3, the J gene TRBJ2-1; TRBD2 agrees at 9 bases. In germline, CDR1 is MNHEY, CDR2 SVGEGT. This CDR3 is 17 amino acids long. V shed 2 bases, J shed 3 bases, and the junction held 8 bases outside the gene matches. The CDR3 nucleotides read TGTGCCAGCAGTTACCCAAGCGGGGGGTATAACTACAATGAGCAGTTCTTC. Protein product: CASSYPSGGYNYNEQFF.

V and J are TRBV7-2 and TRBJ1-5, with TRBD1 matching 9 bases. The CDR3 covers 15 residues. With 3 bases clipped from V and 3 bases from J, the junction kept 3 bases outside the gene matches. Germline V CDR1 and CDR2: SGHTA, FQGNSA. The CDR3 coding sequence is TGTGCCAGCAGCTTCGACAGGGGGAACAATCAGCCCCAGCATTTT. Translating gives CASSFDRGNNQPQHF.

The chain uses TRBV6-5 and TRBJ2-4; the D gene is possibly TRBD1 (5 bases). Germline values: CDR1 MNHEY, CDR2 SVGAGI. V was trimmed by 3 bases and J by 2 bases, leaving 11 bases between them. The CDR3 is made up of 15 amino acids. In nucleotides, the CDR3 is TGTGCCAGCAGTTATCGTCCAGGGACCAAAAACATTCAGTACTTC. Translating gives CASSYRPGTKNIQYF.

The V gene is TRBV4-1, the J gene TRBJ2-5; TRBD2 matches at 10 bases. From germline, CDR1 is MGHRA and CDR2 YSYEKL. V lost 3 bases to trimming and J lost 3 bases; unmatched junction nucleotides: 4. CDR3 length: 15 residues. CDR3 DNA sequence: TGCGCCAGCAGCCAGGCCGGGACTAGCGAAGAGACCCAGTACTTC. It encodes CASSQAGTSEETQYF.

The rearrangement joins TRBV5-6 to TRBJ2-7, with D perhaps TRBD1 (5 bases). Per the germline V gene, CDR1 is SGHDT and CDR2 is YYEEEE. With 4 bases removed from V and 3 bases from J, the gap between germline ends came to 11 bases. The CDR3 spans 13 residues. The CDR3 sequence is CASSLMQGYEQYF. The CDR3 DNA reads as TGTGCCAGCAGCCTCATGCAGGGCTACGAGCAGTACTTC. The full variable domain, its missing parts supplied by reference TRBV5-6 and TRBJ2-7, is DAGVTQSPTHLIKTRGQQVTLRCSPKSGHDTVSWYQQALGQGPQFIFQYYEEEERQRGNFPDRFSGHQFPNYSSELNVNALLLGDSALYLCASSLMQGYEQYFGPGTRLTVT.

Comments on this clone: Compared with germline, one end of the junction differs, possibly owing to a read error. The chain joins TRBV29-1 to TRBJ1-2; TRBD1 aligns across 9 bases. The germline gives CDR1 SQVTM, CDR2 ANQGSEA. The CDR3 is 15 residues long. This CDR3 is CSAEGQGKFKGGYTF. The CDR3 DNA follows: TGCAGCGCTGAAGGACAGGGGAAATTTAAAGGCGGCTACACCTTC.

The genes are TRBV5-4 and TRBJ2-7, with 9 bases identical to TRBD2. Germline V CDR1 and CDR2: SGHNT, YYREEE (reference sequence). The CDR3 contains 15 residues. The V gene end was trimmed by 2 bases and the J gene end by 2 bases; junction bases not matched to a gene: 5. This chain's CDR3 is CASSFYSGGTYEQYF. The CDR3 DNA sequence: TGTGCCAGCAGCTTTTATAGCGGGGGCACCTACGAGCAGTACTTC. The entire variable domain, with the rest obtained from reference TRBV5-4 and TRBJ2-7, is as follows: ETGVTQSPTHLIKTRGQQVTLRCSSQSGHNTVSWYQQALGQGPQFIFQYYREEENGRGNFPPRFSGLQFPNYSSELNVNALELDDSALYLCASSFYSGGTYEQYFGPGTRLTVT.

The chain links TRBV5-1 to TRBJ1-2, with a possible D match to TRBD1 (5 bases). V was pared by 0 bases and J by 7 bases, with 19 bases between. CDR1 and CDR2 from the germline V gene are SGHRS and YFSETQ. CDR3 length: 16 amino acids. CDR3 in DNA: TGCGCCAGCAGCTTGGTGACGGGGGTAGGAGGATTTGGCTACACCTTC. Its protein is CASSLVTGVGGFGYTF.

The CDR3 DNA is TGTGCCAGCAGTTACGACAACAGGGGGGCCACAGATACGCAGTATTTT. Residues: CASSYDNRGATDTQYF. This rearrangement joins TRBV6-2 or TRBV6-3 to TRBJ2-3; TRBD1 agrees at 8 bases. CDR1 is MNHEY and CDR2 is SVGEGT in the germline V gene. The J segment lost 2 bases and the V segment lost 2 bases, leaving 6 bases of the junction unmatched. The CDR3 contains 16 residues.

This clone was seen once. The rearrangement links TRBV6-1 to TRBJ2-7; 9 nucleotides agree with TRBD1. Germline V CDR1 and CDR2: MNHNS, SASEGT. V shed 2 bases and J 3 bases; nucleotides not matched to a gene: 5. CDR3 length equals 15 residues. In DNA form, the CDR3 reads TGTGCCAGCAGTGAACGGGGGGACAGGGTCTACGAGCAGTACTTC. This codes for CASSERGDRVYEQYF.

The rearrangement joins TRBV25-1 to TRBJ1-3; tentatively, D is TRBD1 (5 bases). The germline gives CDR1 MGHDK, CDR2 SYGVNS. This CDR3 is built from 14 residues. Deletions cut 5 bases from V and 3 bases from J, with 11 bases between. CDR3 sequence: CASSSTGFGNTIYF. DNA of the CDR3: TGTGCCAGCAGTAGTACAGGATTTGGAAACACCATATATTTT.

V gene TRBV7-2 combines with J gene TRBJ2-3; 7 nucleotides agree with TRBD2. V lost 2 bases and J lost 3; bases outside the gene matches: 5. The CDR3 is made up of 15 amino acids. Germline V CDR1 and CDR2: SGHTA, FQGNSA. The DNA for the CDR3 is TGTGCCAGCAGCTTACACCGGGGGGAGACAGATACGCAGTATTTT. It translates to CASSLHRGETDTQYF.

This clone has only one observation. The chain recombines TRBV7-3 with TRBJ1-2; D is unclear. Germline assignment: CDR1 SGHTA and CDR2 FQGTGA. V lost 5 bases and J lost 6, with 13 bases in between. The CDR3 consists of 13 residues. CDR3 DNA sequence: TGTGCCAGCAGCCCTACCGGGAGTGATGGCTACACCTTC. Amino acid sequence: CASSPTGSDGYTF.

The V gene is TRBV19, the J gene TRBJ2-3; 10 nucleotides agree with TRBD2. This CDR3 contains 17 residues. The germline V gene has CDR1 LNHDA and CDR2 SQIVND (reference sequence). V lost 3 bases, J lost 0 bases, and 6 bases stayed unmatched. The CDR3 is CASSMASGGLSTDTQYF. The CDR3 DNA reads as TGTGCCAGTAGTATGGCTAGCGGGGGTCTCAGCACAGATACGCAGTATTTT. The full variable domain, completed using reference TRBV19 and TRBJ2-3, is DGGITQSPKYLFRKEGQNVTLSCEQNLNHDAMYWYRQDPGQGLRLIYYSQIVNDFQKGDIAEGYSVSREKKESFPLTVTSAQKNPTAFYLCASSMASGGLSTDTQYFGPGTRLTVL.